The rows below give T cell receptor beta chains drawn from one sample of a study of blood T cell repertoires in COVID-19. The table came from immunoSEQ multiplex PCR; TCRdb's copy has only in-frame clones and leaves some out. The sample consists of more than 140,000 clones, 65% to 90% of them appearing once. Input material: peripheral blood. These receptors were obtained from a woman aged 45-60 years in a cohort sampled during active or convalescent COVID-19. CDR3s include the opening cysteine and the closing phenylalanine or tryptophan. The order of the fields is CDR3 length, V gene, D gene, J gene, clone size, CDR3 DNA, CDR3 protein. A D gene is named only where the DNA matches it firmly. Not every row has a clone size; where given, it reads once, few, many or a size class.

>15|TRBV2|-|TRBJ1-1|once
TGTGCCAGCACCCCCTTCTGGAGCTTGAACACTGAAGCTTTCTTT
CASTPFWSLNTEAFF
>13|TRBV6-4|-|TRBJ1-1|-
TGTGCCAGCGACCAAAGGGGTCCATATGAAGCTTTCTTT
CASDQRGPYEAFF
>13|TRBV21-1|-|TRBJ1-6|few
TGTGCCAGCAGCAATTCGAGGTGTCCACCCCTCCACTTT
CASSNSRCPPLHF
>15|TRBV27|-|TRBJ1-1|-
TGTGCCAGCAGTTTACTCGGGAGAATGAACACTGAAGCTTTCTTT
CASSLLGRMNTEAFF
>13|TRBV25-1|TRBD1|TRBJ2-2|-
TGTGCCAGCAGTACAGGGGAGACCGGGGAGCTGTTTTTT
CASSTGETGELFF
>14|TRBV10-3|TRBD1|TRBJ1-6|-
TGTGCCATCAGGGGGGACAGGGATAATTCACCCCTCCACTTT
CAIRGDRDNSPLHF
>17|TRBV3-1/TRBV3-2|TRBD2|TRBJ2-7|-
TGTGCCAGCAGCCAAGAAGGAACTAGCGGGGGGGCCTACGAGCAGTACTTC
CASSQEGTSGGAYEQYF
>18|TRBV5-5|TRBD1|TRBJ1-3|-
TGTGCCAGCAGCTTCCGGTTCTCCTCACCGGACAGGGGAAACACCATATATTTT
CASSFRFSSPDRGNTIYF
>14|TRBV5-1|TRBD1|TRBJ2-5|-
TGCGCCAGCAGCTTGTCGACAGGGGGGGAGACCCAGTACTTC
CASSLSTGGETQYF
>14|TRBV11-3|-|TRBJ2-3|-
TGTGCCAGCAGGGCGGCAGCTAGCACAGATACGCAGTATTTT
CASRAAASTDTQYF
>13|TRBV30|-|TRBJ1-2|-
TGTGCCTGGAGTGTACTCTCCAGGGGTGGCTACACCTTC
CAWSVLSRGGYTF
>16|TRBV19|TRBD1|TRBJ2-2|-
TGTGCCAGTAGTATCGGGAGACAGGGGATCACCGGGGAGCTGTTTTTT
CASSIGRQGITGELFF
>14|TRBV6-4|TRBD1|TRBJ1-6|few
TGTGCCAGAGACAGGGAATCTTTTAATTCACCCCTCCACTTT
CARDRESFNSPLHF
>17|TRBV18|-|TRBJ2-3|once
TGTGCCAGCTCAAAACTCGGGAACGTACGCGGCACAGATACGCAGTATTTT
CASSKLGNVRGTDTQYF
>13|TRBV18|-|TRBJ2-3|-
TGTGCCAGCTCGCCCGGGAGAACAGATACGCAGTATTTT
CASSPGRTDTQYF
>14|TRBV6-5|-|TRBJ1-1|-
TGTGCCAGCACCCCTTTGGACAGAGTATTCGGAGCTTTCTTT
CASTPLDRVFGAFF